The 8 T cell receptor beta chains listed next were all sequenced from one sample in a study of cytomegalovirus exposure and HLA in healthy donors. A multiplex PCR was run with 60 Vbeta primers and 13 Jbeta primers. TCRdb's table, derived via immunoSEQ multiplex PCR, lists solely in-frame clones and lacks some. The top ten clones hold 5.5% of a sample with 70,000 to 95,000 clones, 62% of them seen once. Sequencing input: PBMCs. The receptor source for this set is a woman between 25 and 40 years old in good health and CMV-seropositive.

The chain carries TRBV29-1 and TRBJ2-5; TRBD1 aligns across 8 bases. The end of the DNA is better explained by TRBJ2-7, so the J call may be wrong. CDR1 SQVTM and CDR2 ANQGSEA come from the germline V gene. The CDR3 is made up of 14 amino acids. CDR3 nucleotide sequence: TGCAGCGTCCGAGTAGGGACAGGTCGGTACGAGCAGTACTTC. Residues: CSVRVGTGRYEQYF.

The V gene is TRBV6-5, the J gene TRBJ2-3, with TRBD2 identical over 15 bases. V trimming: 0 bases; J trimming: 7 bases; junction bases outside the gene matches: 2. Germline-derived CDR1 and CDR2 are MNHEY and SVGAGI. The CDR3 totals 16 residues. CDR3 residues: CASSYSGLAGGNTQYF. CDR3 in DNA: TGTGCCAGCAGTTACTCGGGACTAGCGGGGGGAAATACGCAGTATTTT.

As regards this clone: The sample holds other DNA sequences that translate to the same CDR3. This chain uses TRBV27 with TRBJ2-7; weak D call: TRBD2 (6 bases). CDR1 is MNHEY and CDR2 is SMNVEV in the germline V gene (reference sequence). Deletions cut 5 bases from V and 0 bases from J, with 8 bases between. This CDR3 is 13 amino acids long. The CDR3 sequence: CASSRGSSYEQYF. The CDR3 DNA sequence: TGTGCCAGCAGTCGGGGGAGCTCCTACGAGCAGTACTTC.

The chain couples TRBV19 to TRBJ2-7, with a tentative D call TRBD1 (5 bases). Trimming cost V 3 bases and J 6 bases, with 9 bases left between them. In germline, CDR1 is LNHDA, CDR2 SQIVND (reference sequence). The length of the CDR3 is 12 residues. The chain's CDR3 is CASSIRQGEQYF. For the CDR3, the DNA is TGTGCCAGTAGTATCCGGCAGGGCGAGCAGTACTTC.

J is TRBJ1-1 and V is TRBV6-5; the D is unclear. Germline V gene lookup returns CDR1 MNHEY and CDR2 SVGAGI. The CDR3 sequence is 14 residues long. The V end was cut by 4 bases, the J end by 4 bases, with 13 bases between. The CDR3 DNA sequence: TGTGCCAGCAGTTCAGAGGGTCGGGGCACTGAAGCTTTCTTT. This sequence encodes CASSSEGRGTEAFF.

This chain connects TRBV6-6 to TRBJ2-7; a weak D match, TRBD1 (5 bases). The germline CDR1 and CDR2 sequences are MNHNY and SVGAGI (reference sequence). Trimming took 4 bases from V and 4 from J, leaving 11 bases between them. The CDR3 sequence is 13 residues long. As DNA, the CDR3 is TGTGCCAGCAGTTTCCAGGGTGGGTACGAGCAGTACTTC. Its protein product is CASSFQGGYEQYF.

V and J are TRBV6-1 and TRBJ1-6, with D perhaps TRBD1 (5 bases). V shed 7 bases and J shed 7 bases, with 14 bases lying between them. The CDR3 is 14 residues long. Germline V gene data show CDR1 as MNHNS and CDR2 as SASEGT. As DNA, the CDR3 is TGTGCCAGCAAGGTGTCAGGGTGGAATTCACCCCTCCACTTT. Protein product: CASKVSGWNSPLHF.

This clone was detected a few times. V is TRBV4-3 and J is TRBJ1-1, with D possibly TRBD1 on 5 matching bases. CDR3 length equals 15 residues. Trimming stripped 4 bases from V and 5 bases from J, with 17 bases between. Germline loops: CDR1 LGHNA, CDR2 YSLEER. In DNA form, the CDR3 reads TGCGCCAGCAGCCGAAATGCAGGGCTAGGGACTGAAGCTTTCTTT. Protein: CASSRNAGLGTEAFF.